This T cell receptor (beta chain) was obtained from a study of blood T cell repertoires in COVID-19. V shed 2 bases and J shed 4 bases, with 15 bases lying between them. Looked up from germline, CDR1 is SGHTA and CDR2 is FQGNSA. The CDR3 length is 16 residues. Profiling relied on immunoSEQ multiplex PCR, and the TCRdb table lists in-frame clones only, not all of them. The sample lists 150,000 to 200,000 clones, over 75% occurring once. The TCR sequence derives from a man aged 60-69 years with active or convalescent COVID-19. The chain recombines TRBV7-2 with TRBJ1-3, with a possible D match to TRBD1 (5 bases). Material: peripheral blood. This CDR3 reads CASSLSFGGLGNTIYF. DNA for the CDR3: TGTGCCAGCAGCTTATCTTTCGGGGGACTCGGAAACACCATATATTTT. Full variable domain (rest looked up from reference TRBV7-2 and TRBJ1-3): GAGVSQSPSNKVTEKGKDVELRCDPISGHTALYWYRQSLGQGLEFLIYFQGNSAPDKSGLPSDRFSAERTGGSVSTLTIQRTQQEDSAVYLCASSLSFGGLGNTIYFGEGSWLTVV.